Sequencing of this T cell receptor beta chain was carried out in a study of patients and donors after allogeneic stem cell transplantation. This clonotype was observed at least ten times. Trimming removed 4 bases from V and 3 bases from J; junction bases left unmatched: 4. The germline CDR1 and CDR2 sequences are SGHRS and YFSETQ. This CDR3 comprises 15 residues. TCRdb reanalysed the RT-PCR reads using MiXCR and keeps one entry per CDR3 protein. The table shows about a million distinct CDR3 sequences, with over 15% occurring only once. The J gene is TRBJ2-5, the V gene TRBV5-1, with 12 positions matching TRBD2. Sample: blood, either unsorted or a sorted T cell fraction (not recorded which). The origin of this receptor is a human donor who was either an allogeneic HSCT recipient or a stem cell or donor lymphocyte infusion donor (not recorded which). It is not recorded whose cells these are; they may come from a transplant donor. The CDR3 region has the DNA TGCGCCAGCAGCCACAGACTAGCGGGGGAAGAGACCCAGTACTTC. Amino acids: CASSHRLAGEETQYF. The whole variable domain, remainder taken from reference TRBV5-1 and TRBJ2-5, is KAGVTQTPRYLIKTRGQQVTLSCSPISGHRSVSWYQQTPGQGLQFLFEYFSETQRNKGNFPGRFSGRQFSNSRSEMNVSTLELGDSALYLCASSHRLAGEETQYFGPGTRLLVL.